The clone carrying this TCR beta chain was recorded at least ten times. The data were taken from a study of T-cell reconstitution after alpha-beta-depleted transplantation in children. V was clipped by 5 bases and J by 3 bases; unmatched bases: 12. The CDR3 runs to 17 residues. Unique molecular identifiers were used in preparing the TCRbeta library. From the PCR reads, TCRdb called clonotypes with MiXCR, one entry per CDR3 protein. The profile shows about 410,000 distinct CDR3 sequences, approximately 20% of them singletons. The sequencing used PBMCs from the stem cell graft donor, collected from the stem cell graft. The rearrangement links TRBV12-3 or TRBV12-4 to TRBJ2-1; 8 bases map to TRBD2. This clonotype was obtained from a human donor who donated a stem cell graft to a child with acute myeloid leukemia. CDR3 amino acids: CASSLTGLAGLYNEQFF. CDR3 DNA: TGTGCCAGCAGTCTCACAGGCCTAGCGGGCCTCTACAATGAGCAGTTCTTC.